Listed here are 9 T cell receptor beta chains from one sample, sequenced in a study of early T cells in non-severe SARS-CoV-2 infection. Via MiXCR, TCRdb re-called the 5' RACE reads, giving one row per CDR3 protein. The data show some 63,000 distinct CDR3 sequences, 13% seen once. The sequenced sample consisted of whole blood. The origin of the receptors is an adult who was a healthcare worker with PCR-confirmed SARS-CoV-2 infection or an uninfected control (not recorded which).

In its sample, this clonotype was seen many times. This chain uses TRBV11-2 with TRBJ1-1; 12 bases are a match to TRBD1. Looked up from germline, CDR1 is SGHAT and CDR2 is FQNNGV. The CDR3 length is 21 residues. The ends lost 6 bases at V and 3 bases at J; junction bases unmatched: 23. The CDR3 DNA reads TGTGCCAGCAGTTTAACTAACCTATTCCGGGACAGGGGGCCTCGGGACACTGAAGCTTTCTTT. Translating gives CASSLTNLFRDRGPRDTEAFF. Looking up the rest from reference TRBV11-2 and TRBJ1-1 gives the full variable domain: EAGVAQSPRYKIIEKRQSVAFWCNPISGHATLYWYQQILGQGPKLLIQFQNNGVVDDSQLPKDRFSAERLKGVDSTLKIQPAKLEDSAVYLCASSLTNLFRDRGPRDTEAFFGQGTRLTVV.

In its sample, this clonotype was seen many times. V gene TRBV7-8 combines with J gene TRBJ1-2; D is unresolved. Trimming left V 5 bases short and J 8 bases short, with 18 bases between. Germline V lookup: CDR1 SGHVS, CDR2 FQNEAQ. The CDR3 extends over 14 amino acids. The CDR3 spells CASSPRLGVQGYTF. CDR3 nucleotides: TGTGCCAGCAGCCCCCGCCTAGGCGTACAAGGCTACACCTTC.

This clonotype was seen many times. In DNA form, the CDR3 reads TGTGCCAGCAGCGTAGGAGGGGATCCATTAAACTATGGCTACACCTTC. It specifies CASSVGGDPLNYGYTF. The chain has TRBV9 and TRBJ1-2, with D maybe TRBD1 (5 bases). Germline V lookup: CDR1 SGDLS, CDR2 YYNGEE. The CDR3 length is 16 residues. V was pared by 0 bases and J by 2 bases, with 14 bases between.

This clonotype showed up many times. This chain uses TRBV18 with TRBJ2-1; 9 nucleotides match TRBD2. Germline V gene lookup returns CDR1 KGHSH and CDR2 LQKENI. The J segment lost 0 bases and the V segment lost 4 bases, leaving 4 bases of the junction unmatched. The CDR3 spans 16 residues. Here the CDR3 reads CASSLQRGASYNEQFF. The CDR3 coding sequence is TGTGCCAGCTCACTCCAGCGGGGGGCCTCCTACAATGAGCAGTTCTTC. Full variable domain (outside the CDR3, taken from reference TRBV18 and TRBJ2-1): NAGVMQNPRHLVRRRGQEARLRCSPMKGHSHVYWYRQLPEEGLKFMVYLQKENIIDESGMPKERFSAEFPKEGPSILRIQQVVRGDSAAYFCASSLQRGASYNEQFFGPGTRLTVL.

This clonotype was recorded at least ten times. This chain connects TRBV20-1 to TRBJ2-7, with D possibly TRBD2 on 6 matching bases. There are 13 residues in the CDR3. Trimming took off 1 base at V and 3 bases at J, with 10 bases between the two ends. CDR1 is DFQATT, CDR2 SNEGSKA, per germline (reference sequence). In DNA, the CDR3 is TGCAGTGCTAGAGTAGTGGGGGGCTACGAGCAGTACTTC. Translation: CSARVVGGYEQYF.

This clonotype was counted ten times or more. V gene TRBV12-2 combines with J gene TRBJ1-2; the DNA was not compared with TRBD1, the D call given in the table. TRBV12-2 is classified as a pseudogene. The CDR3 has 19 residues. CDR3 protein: CASRLAHLEQGALYYGYTF. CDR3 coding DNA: TGTGCAAGTCGCTTAGCGCATCTGGAACAGGGGGCGCTTTACTATGGCTACACCTTC.

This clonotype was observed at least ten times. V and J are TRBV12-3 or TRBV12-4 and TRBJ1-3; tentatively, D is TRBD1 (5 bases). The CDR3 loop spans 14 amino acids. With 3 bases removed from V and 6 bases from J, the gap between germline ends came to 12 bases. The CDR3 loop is CASSLGTVENTIYF. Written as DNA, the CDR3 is TGTGCCAGCAGTTTGGGGACGGTGGAAAACACCATATATTTT.

The CDR3 loop reads CASSTAPSGGFGTDTQYF. CDR3 in DNA: TGTGCCAGTAGTACCGCCCCTAGCGGGGGATTTGGCACAGATACGCAGTATTTT. This rearrangement joins TRBV19 to TRBJ2-3; 10 nucleotides agree with TRBD2. This CDR3 region has 18 residues. V was pared by 4 bases and J by 1 base, with 11 bases of the junction left unmatched. The germline gives CDR1 LNHDA, CDR2 SQIVND (reference sequence).

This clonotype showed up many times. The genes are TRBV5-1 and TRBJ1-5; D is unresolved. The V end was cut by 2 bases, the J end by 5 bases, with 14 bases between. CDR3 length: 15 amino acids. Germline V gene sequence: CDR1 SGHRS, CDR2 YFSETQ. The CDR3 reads CASSFGGESDQPQHF. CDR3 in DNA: TGCGCCAGCAGCTTTGGTGGGGAATCGGATCAGCCCCAGCATTTT.